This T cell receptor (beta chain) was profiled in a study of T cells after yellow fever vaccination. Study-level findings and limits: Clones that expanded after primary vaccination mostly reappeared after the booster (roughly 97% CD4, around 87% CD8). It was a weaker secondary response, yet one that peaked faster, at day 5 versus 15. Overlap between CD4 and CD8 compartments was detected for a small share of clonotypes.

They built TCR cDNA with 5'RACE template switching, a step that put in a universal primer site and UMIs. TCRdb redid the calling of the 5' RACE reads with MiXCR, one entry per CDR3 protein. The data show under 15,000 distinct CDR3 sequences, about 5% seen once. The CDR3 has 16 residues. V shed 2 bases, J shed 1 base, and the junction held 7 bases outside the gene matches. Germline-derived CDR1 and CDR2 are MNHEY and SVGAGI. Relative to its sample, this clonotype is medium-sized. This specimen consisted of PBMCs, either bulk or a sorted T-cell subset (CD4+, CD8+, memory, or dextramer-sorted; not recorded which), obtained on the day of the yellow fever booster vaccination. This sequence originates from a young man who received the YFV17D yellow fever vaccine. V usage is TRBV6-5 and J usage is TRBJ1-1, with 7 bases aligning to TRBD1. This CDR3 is CASSYTWDRPNTEAFF. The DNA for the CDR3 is TGTGCCAGCAGTTACACGTGGGACAGACCGAACACTGAAGCTTTCTTT.